What follows are 29 T cell receptor beta chains derived from one specimen sequenced in a study of blood T cell repertoires in COVID-19. The protocol was immunoSEQ multiplex PCR, while the TCRdb copy is restricted to in-frame clones and leaves out a portion. The table shows 250,000 to 300,000 clones, with just over 90% occurring only once. The specimen was peripheral blood. These TCRs come from a woman aged 25-40 years with COVID-19, enrolled during active disease.

The chain uses TRBV5-1 and TRBJ1-3; 12 bases are a match to TRBD1. Germline V lookup: CDR1 SGHRS, CDR2 YFSETQ. The J segment lost 6 bases and the V segment lost 0 bases, leaving 7 bases of the junction unmatched. The CDR3 spans 17 residues. The CDR3 loop is CASSLDAGTGGINTIYF. DNA for the CDR3: TGCGCCAGCAGCTTGGACGCCGGGACAGGGGGCATAAACACCATATATTTT. Supplemented by reference TRBV5-1 and TRBJ1-3, the full variable domain reads KAGVTQTPRYLIKTRGQQVTLSCSPISGHRSVSWYQQTPGQGLQFLFEYFSETQRNKGNFPGRFSGRQFSNSRSEMNVSTLELGDSALYLCASSLDAGTGGINTIYFGEGSWLTVV.

J is TRBJ2-2 and V is TRBV3-1 (or the pseudogene TRBV3-2); 7 nucleotides align to TRBD1. The CDR3 runs to 14 residues. Looked up from germline, CDR1 is LGHDT and CDR2 is YNNKEL (reference sequence). The V segment lost 4 bases and the J segment 7 bases; nucleotides outside the gene matches: 6. The CDR3 protein is CASSPNRGFGELFF. CDR3 sequence (DNA): TGTGCCAGCAGCCCCAACAGGGGTTTCGGGGAGCTGTTTTTT.

This clone turned up a few times. This rearrangement joins TRBV7-9 to TRBJ2-3, with TRBD1 matching 7 bases. Germline V gene sequence: CDR1 SEHNR, CDR2 FQNEAQ (reference sequence). The CDR3 covers 14 residues. Trimming cost V 6 bases and J 8 bases; bases outside gene matches: 11. The CDR3 DNA reads as TGTGCCAGCAGTTCCAGGGGGTCCCATGTTACGCAGTATTTT. Translation: CASSSRGSHVTQYF. Full variable domain (remainder filled in from reference TRBV7-9 and TRBJ2-3): DTGVSQNPRHKITKRGQNVTFRCDPISEHNRLYWYRQTLGQGPEFLTYFQNEAQLEKSRLLSDRFSAERPKGSFSTLEIQRTEQGDSAMYLCASSSRGSHVTQYFGPGTRLTVL.

The chain employs TRBV3-1 (or the pseudogene TRBV3-2) and TRBJ2-1, with 8 bases aligning to TRBD1. The CDR3 consists of 16 residues. Germline CDR1 and CDR2: LGHDT and YNNKEL (reference sequence). The trim removed 0 bases at V and 7 bases at J, leaving 8 bases unmatched. CDR3 bases: TGTGCCAGCAGCCAAGACGCTAGGACAGGGAGGAATGAGCAGTTCTTC. Translated, it gives CASSQDARTGRNEQFF.

This sequence joins TRBV11-3 and TRBJ2-3; 8 nucleotides align to TRBD2. In germline, CDR1 is SGHNT, CDR2 YENEEA. V was clipped by 5 bases and J by 3 bases; unmatched bases: 13. CDR3 length equals 17 residues. The CDR3 here is CASSKREAGVGTDTQYF. The CDR3 nucleotides are TGTGCCAGCAGCAAGAGAGAAGCGGGAGTCGGGACAGATACGCAGTATTTT.

The chain is built from TRBV7-9 and TRBJ2-3; 12 bases align to TRBD2. This CDR3 is built from 17 residues. Per germline, CDR1 SEHNR and CDR2 FQNEAQ (reference sequence). The trim removed 4 bases at V and 6 bases at J, leaving 11 bases unmatched. The CDR3: CASSSHLAGGPFDTQYF. The CDR3 DNA reads TGTGCCAGCAGCTCCCACCTAGCGGGAGGGCCTTTTGATACGCAGTATTTT. Variable domain in full (rest from reference TRBV7-9 and TRBJ2-3): DTGVSQNPRHKITKRGQNVTFRCDPISEHNRLYWYRQTLGQGPEFLTYFQNEAQLEKSRLLSDRFSAERPKGSFSTLEIQRTEQGDSAMYLCASSSHLAGGPFDTQYFGPGTRLTVL.

The chain links TRBV7-6 to TRBJ1-2, with 9 bases that match TRBD1. This CDR3 contains 13 residues. After removal of 5 bases from V and 5 bases from J, the junction contained 3 bases not matched to a gene. Germline CDR1 reads SGHVS; CDR2 reads FNYEAQ. This chain's CDR3 is CASSTGTGYGYTF. The CDR3 DNA reads TGTGCCAGCAGCACCGGGACAGGGTATGGCTACACCTTC.

CDR3 sequence reads: CASSPNTGFTEAFF. CDR3 bases: TGTGCCAGCTCACCGAATACAGGTTTCACTGAAGCTTTCTTT. The rearrangement uses TRBV18 and TRBJ1-1; TRBD1 is a possible D gene (5 bases). V was cut by 3 bases and J by 4 bases, with 12 bases left in between. Looked up from germline, CDR1 is KGHSH and CDR2 is LQKENI. The CDR3 runs 14 residues.

The gene calls are TRBV27 and TRBJ2-1, with 10 bases matching TRBD1. Germline V gene sequence: CDR1 MNHEY, CDR2 SMNVEV (reference sequence). The CDR3 consists of 16 residues. The trim removed 1 base at V and 8 bases at J, leaving 8 bases unmatched. CDR3 in amino acids: CASSLFLGTGVDEQFF. The CDR3 DNA reads as TGTGCCAGCAGTTTATTCCTGGGGACAGGGGTTGATGAGCAGTTCTTC.

The chain carries TRBV2 and TRBJ2-2, with a weak D call TRBD2 (6 bases). The CDR3 totals 16 residues. Germline-derived CDR1 and CDR2 are SNHLY and FYNNEI. V was cut by 4 bases and J by 0 bases, with 12 bases left in between. In DNA, the CDR3 is TGTGCCAGCAGTGTTTGGCGGGACGCGAACACCGGGGAGCTGTTTTTT. Protein product: CASSVWRDANTGELFF.

The chain links TRBV2 to TRBJ1-1, with D uncertain. Germline V gene sequence: CDR1 SNHLY, CDR2 FYNNEI. Trimming pared 4 bases from V and 4 bases from J, leaving 10 bases between. The CDR3 has 13 residues. The CDR3 sequence: CASSVFVSTEAFF. CDR3 bases: TGTGCCAGCAGTGTATTCGTCAGCACTGAAGCTTTCTTT.

The chain combines TRBV5-1 with TRBJ1-1; D ambiguous. The CDR3 covers 14 residues. Trimming took 0 bases from V and 1 from J, leaving 7 bases between them. Germline lookup yields CDR1 SGHRS and CDR2 YFSETQ. The CDR3 sequence: CASSLAGGNTEAFF. The CDR3 nucleotides are TGCGCCAGCAGCTTGGCCGGAGGGAACACTGAAGCTTTCTTT.

The chain recombines TRBV7-8 with TRBJ2-1; TRBD2 aligns across 8 bases. This CDR3 comprises 15 residues. The V and J ends lost 7 bases and 4 bases, in that order; junction bases with no gene match: 9. Germline-derived CDR1 and CDR2 are SGHVS and FQNEAQ. This CDR3 is CASNPYSGGYNEQFF. DNA of the CDR3: TGTGCCAGCAACCCCTACAGCGGGGGTTACAATGAGCAGTTCTTC.

This chain joins TRBV29-1 and TRBJ2-1, with 9 bases matching TRBD2. The length of the CDR3 is 14 residues. Germline V lookup: CDR1 SQVTM, CDR2 ANQGSEA. V was clipped by 2 bases and J by 6 bases; unmatched bases: 5. This chain's CDR3 is CSVERLAGINEQFF. CDR3 DNA: TGCAGCGTTGAAAGGCTAGCGGGAATCAATGAGCAGTTCTTC.

The V and J genes are TRBV2 and TRBJ2-1, with TRBD2 matching 9 bases. The length of the CDR3 is 16 residues. V shed 3 bases and J 9 bases; nucleotides not matched to a gene: 12. CDR1 is SNHLY and CDR2 is FYNNEI in the germline V gene. CDR3 coding DNA: TGTGCCAGCAGTGATGTCTCCTTAGCGGGAGCGGGTGAGCAGTTCTTC. Protein: CASSDVSLAGAGEQFF.

The chain is built from TRBV27 and TRBJ1-3; 7 bases agree with TRBD1. Germline trimming cut 3 bases from V and 2 bases from J; bases unmatched to any gene: 4. Germline lookup yields CDR1 MNHEY and CDR2 SMNVEV (reference sequence). CDR3 length: 15 amino acids. This CDR3 reads CASSLNRGTGNTIYF. The CDR3 DNA is TGTGCCAGCAGTTTGAACAGGGGCACTGGAAACACCATATATTTT.

The chain has TRBV5-1 and TRBJ2-1; 12 bases match TRBD2. Germline CDR1 is SGHRS and CDR2 is YFSETQ. The length of the CDR3 is 16 residues. Losses at the gene ends were 8 bases for V and 7 bases for J; bases not matched to a gene: 13. For the CDR3, the DNA is TGCGCCAGTACCCAGACCGGGACTAGCGGGCGGAATGAGCAGTTCTTC. Translation gives CASTQTGTSGRNEQFF.

The chain combines TRBV6-6 with TRBJ2-5; maybe TRBD2 (6 bases). This CDR3 is built from 15 residues. Germline lookup yields CDR1 MNHNY and CDR2 SVGAGI (reference sequence). The V gene lost 0 bases and the J gene lost 5 bases, with 13 bases spanning the gap. This chain's CDR3 is CASSYSGTREETQYF. The CDR3 DNA sequence: TGTGCCAGCAGTTACTCAGGGACTCGGGAGGAGACCCAGTACTTC.

The rearrangement links TRBV19 to TRBJ1-5; 10 nucleotides match TRBD1. Germline lookup yields CDR1 LNHDA and CDR2 SQIVND (reference sequence). The V gene end was trimmed by 7 bases and the J gene end by 3 bases; junction bases not matched to a gene: 6. The CDR3 is made up of 15 amino acids. This chain's CDR3 is CASKRDRGLNQPQHF. CDR3 nucleotides: TGTGCCAGTAAACGGGACAGGGGCCTCAATCAGCCCCAGCATTTT.

V is TRBV9 and J is TRBJ2-2; 7 bases fit TRBD1. In germline, CDR1 is SGDLS, CDR2 YYNGEE. The CDR3 is 18 amino acids. Trimming removed 0 bases from V and 4 bases from J; junction bases left unmatched: 12. The CDR3 region has the DNA TGTGCCAGCAGCGTAGAAGGGGGCAGGGGACGTGCCACCGGGGAGCTGTTTTTT. Its translation: CASSVEGGRGRATGELFF.

The chain uses TRBV14 and TRBJ2-7; D may be TRBD1 (5 bases). CDR1 is SGHDN and CDR2 is FVKESK in the germline V gene. The CDR3 has 14 residues. Trimming took off 4 bases at V and 2 bases at J, with 12 bases between the two ends. The CDR3 loop is CASSRLTAPYEQYF. The CDR3 DNA reads as TGTGCCAGCAGCCGCCTGACAGCTCCCTACGAGCAGTACTTC.

CDR3 nucleotides: TGTGCCAGCAGCTTAGATTGGGCGGGGTTGGCCACTGAAGCTTTCTTT. Translated: CASSLDWAGLATEAFF. The chain couples TRBV7-8 to TRBJ1-1; D call uncertain. Germline V lookup: CDR1 SGHVS, CDR2 FQNEAQ. The CDR3 totals 16 residues. V was clipped by 1 base and J by 4 bases, with 16 bases between them.

A note on this clone: The sample carries other DNA sequences with the same CDR3. The J gene is TRBJ1-4, the V gene TRBV5-1, with TRBD1 matching over 9 bases. Germline CDR1 is SGHRS and CDR2 is YFSETQ. The CDR3 is made up of 14 amino acids. V lost 4 bases to trimming and J lost 7 bases; unmatched junction nucleotides: 5. The CDR3 DNA reads TGCGCCAGCAGCCTGGGACAGGGCCTTGAAAAACTGTTTTTT. The encoded protein is CASSLGQGLEKLFF.

This clone came up once. The V gene is TRBV30, the J gene TRBJ1-5; possible D gene TRBD1, 5 bases. This CDR3 is 14 amino acids long. The germline CDR1 and CDR2 sequences are GTSNPN and SVGIG (reference sequence). V was cut by 4 bases and J by 0 bases, with 10 bases left in between. The CDR3 DNA reads as TGTGCCTGGACTACAGGCGTTAGCAATCAGCCCCAGCATTTT. This sequence encodes CAWTTGVSNQPQHF.

The chain couples TRBV7-3 to TRBJ1-3; possible D gene TRBD1, 5 bases. The CDR3 runs 15 residues. Trimming shortened V by 4 bases and J by 4 bases, and 14 bases separated the two germline ends. The germline gives CDR1 SGHTA, CDR2 FQGTGA. The CDR3 nucleotides read TGTGCCAGCAGCTCCAGACAGTGTCCGGGAAACACCATATATTTT. It yields the protein CASSSRQCPGNTIYF.

In its sample, this clone was seen a few times. The sample contains more than one DNA sequence encoding this CDR3. The gene calls are TRBV7-8 and TRBJ2-2; D perhaps matches TRBD2 (5 bases). V shed 5 bases and J shed 0 bases, with 10 bases lying between them. CDR1 is SGHVS and CDR2 is FQNEAQ in the germline V gene. CDR3 length equals 15 residues. CDR3 DNA sequence: TGTGCCAGCAGCCCCTGGACTGCGAACACCGGGGAGCTGTTTTTT. Its translation is CASSPWTANTGELFF.

The table lists this clone with a few counts. CDR3: CAWSVTGSGNTIYF. The CDR3 bases are TGTGCCTGGAGTGTAACAGGATCTGGAAACACCATATATTTT. This rearrangement joins TRBV30 to TRBJ1-3; D possibly corresponds to TRBD1 (5 bases). V lost 0 bases and J 1 base, leaving 7 bases between the germline ends. There are 14 residues in the CDR3. CDR1 is GTSNPN and CDR2 is SVGIG in the germline V gene (reference sequence).

V and J are TRBV27 and TRBJ2-1; TRBD1 agrees at 8 bases. The CDR3 is 15 amino acids. The V and J ends lost 0 bases and 7 bases, in that order; junction bases with no gene match: 5. Germline values: CDR1 MNHEY, CDR2 SMNVEV (reference sequence). The CDR3 coding sequence is TGTGCCAGCAGTTTATCTTGGACAGGGAGTAATGAGCAGTTCTTC. Translation: CASSLSWTGSNEQFF.

V is TRBV12-5 and J is TRBJ1-1; 10 bases agree with TRBD1. Losses at the gene ends were 1 base for V and 1 base for J; bases not matched to a gene: 0. This CDR3 is built from 15 residues. Germline V gene data show CDR1 as LGHNT and CDR2 as FRNRAP. CDR3 DNA sequence: TGTGCTAGTGGTTTGGGGGACAGGGGGAACACTGAAGCTTTCTTT. Its protein product is CASGLGDRGNTEAFF.